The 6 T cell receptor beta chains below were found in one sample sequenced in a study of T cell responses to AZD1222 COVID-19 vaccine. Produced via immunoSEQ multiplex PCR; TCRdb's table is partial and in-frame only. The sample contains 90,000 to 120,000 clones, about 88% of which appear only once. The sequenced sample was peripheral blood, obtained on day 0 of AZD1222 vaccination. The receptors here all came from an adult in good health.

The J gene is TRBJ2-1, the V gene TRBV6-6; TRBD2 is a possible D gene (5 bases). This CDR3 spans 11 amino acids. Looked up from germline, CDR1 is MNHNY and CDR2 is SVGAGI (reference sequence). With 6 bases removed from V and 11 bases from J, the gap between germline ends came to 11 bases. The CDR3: CASSPGIQQFF. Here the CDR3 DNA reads TGTGCCAGCAGCCCGGGGATTCAGCAGTTCTTC.

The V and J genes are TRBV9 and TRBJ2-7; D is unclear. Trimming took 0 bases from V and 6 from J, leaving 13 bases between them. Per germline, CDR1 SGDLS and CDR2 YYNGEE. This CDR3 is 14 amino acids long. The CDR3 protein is CASSVGTDGREQYF. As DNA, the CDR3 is TGTGCCAGCAGCGTAGGTACAGATGGTCGCGAGCAGTACTTC.

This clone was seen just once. The CDR3 sequence: CSATIRGNEQFF. The CDR3 DNA sequence: TGCAGCGCCACCATTAGGGGGAATGAGCAGTTCTTC. The chain combines TRBV29-1 with TRBJ2-1; D is possibly TRBD1 (6 bases). The CDR3 extends over 12 amino acids. Germline V CDR1 and CDR2: SQVTM, ANQGSEA. Trimming took off 7 bases at V and 7 bases at J, with 14 bases between the two ends.

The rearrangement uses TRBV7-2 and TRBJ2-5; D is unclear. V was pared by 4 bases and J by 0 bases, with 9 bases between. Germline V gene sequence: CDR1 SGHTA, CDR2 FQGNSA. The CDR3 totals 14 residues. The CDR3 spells CASSSRYNQETQYF. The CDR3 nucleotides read TGTGCCAGCAGCTCCCGGTATAACCAAGAGACCCAGTACTTC.

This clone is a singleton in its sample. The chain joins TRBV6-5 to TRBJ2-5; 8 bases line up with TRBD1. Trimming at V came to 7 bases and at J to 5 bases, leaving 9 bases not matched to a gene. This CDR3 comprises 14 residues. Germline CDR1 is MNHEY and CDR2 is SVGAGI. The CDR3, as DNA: TGTGCCAGCACCGCCGGGACAGGAGGGGAGACCCAGTACTTC. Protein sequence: CASTAGTGGETQYF.

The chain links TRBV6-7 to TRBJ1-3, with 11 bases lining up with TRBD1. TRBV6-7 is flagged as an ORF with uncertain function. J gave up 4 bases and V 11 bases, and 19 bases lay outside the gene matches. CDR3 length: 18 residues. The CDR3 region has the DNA TGTGCCGAAGACTACAACCGGGGACAGGGGGTGAGGGGAAACACCATATATTTT. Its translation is CAEDYNRGQGVRGNTIYF.